A single sample gave rise to the 13 T cell receptor beta chains below, sequenced in a study of neoadjuvant nivolumab and ipilimumab in lung cancer. The repertoire was sequenced with immunoSEQ multiplex PCR; TCRdb's copy has only in-frame clones and lacks some. Here the sample spans several thousand clones, roughly 84% being singletons. This sample comprised tumor tissue, obtained after neoadjuvant nivolumab, alone or with ipilimumab, at or shortly before surgery. These receptors all come from an adult with non-small cell lung cancer.

This chain uses TRBV10-2 with TRBJ2-1; 8 positions agree with TRBD2. Trimming at V came to 7 bases and at J to 3 bases, leaving 11 bases not matched to a gene. The CDR3 sequence is 16 residues long. Germline values: CDR1 WSHSY, CDR2 SAAADI. This CDR3 is CASKDSERGNYNEQFF. The CDR3 nucleotides are TGCGCCAGCAAGGATAGCGAGCGGGGGAACTACAATGAGCAGTTCTTC.

The J gene is TRBJ2-1, the V gene TRBV11-3; TRBD2 aligns across 10 bases. The germline CDR1 and CDR2 sequences are SGHNT and YENEEA. This CDR3 region has 15 residues. The trim removed 1 base at V and 10 bases at J, leaving 7 bases unmatched. CDR3 sequence (DNA): TGTGCCAGCAGCTTAGGAAGCGGGAGGGCCGGAGAGCAGTTCTTC. This translates into CASSLGSGRAGEQFF.

The chain joins TRBV5-1 to TRBJ2-5; D gene ambiguous. V shed 0 bases and J shed 5 bases, with 11 bases lying between them. The CDR3 loop spans 14 amino acids. Germline lookup yields CDR1 SGHRS and CDR2 YFSETQ. The CDR3 here is CASSLGYEKETQYF. The DNA of the CDR3 is TGCGCCAGCAGCTTGGGATACGAGAAGGAGACCCAGTACTTC.

This clone was picked up a small number of times. The V call is TRBV10-3, the J call TRBJ1-5; TRBD1 aligns across 8 bases. The CDR3 contains 13 residues. The germline gives CDR1 ENHRY, CDR2 SYGVKD. V lost 6 bases to trimming and J lost 5 bases; unmatched junction nucleotides: 3. The CDR3 reads CAIRATGDQPQHF. The CDR3 coding sequence is TGTGCCATCAGGGCGACAGGGGATCAGCCCCAGCATTTT.

The chain recombines TRBV7-2 with TRBJ1-1; maybe TRBD1 (6 bases). V dropped 3 bases and J dropped 5 bases, with 7 bases sitting between them. This CDR3 comprises 12 residues. CDR1 is SGHTA and CDR2 is FQGNSA in the germline V gene. This CDR3 is CASSFQGTEAFF. DNA for the CDR3: TGTGCCAGCAGCTTCCAGGGGACTGAAGCTTTCTTT.

This clone was found once. The chain joins TRBV5-1 to TRBJ2-5; 7 positions match TRBD1. Germline CDR1 reads SGHRS; CDR2 reads YFSETQ. The CDR3 runs 15 residues. With 0 bases clipped from V and 2 bases from J, the junction kept 4 bases outside the gene matches. The CDR3 sequence is CASSLGGQVQETQYF. As DNA, the CDR3 is TGCGCCAGCAGCTTGGGTGGACAGGTACAAGAGACCCAGTACTTC. The whole variable domain, filled in from reference TRBV5-1 and TRBJ2-5, reads KAGVTQTPRYLIKTRGQQVTLSCSPISGHRSVSWYQQTPGQGLQFLFEYFSETQRNKGNFPGRFSGRQFSNSRSEMNVSTLELGDSALYLCASSLGGQVQETQYFGPGTRLLVL.

V and J are TRBV19 and TRBJ1-2; 7 bases are a match to TRBD1. The CDR3 is made up of 16 amino acids. CDR1 is LNHDA and CDR2 is SQIVND in the germline V gene (reference sequence). Trimming cost V 0 bases and J 0 bases; bases outside gene matches: 4. The CDR3 DNA reads as TGTGCCAGTAGTATAGATGCGACAGGGACTAACTATGGCTACACCTTC. As protein: CASSIDATGTNYGYTF. The variable domain in full, completed from reference TRBV19 and TRBJ1-2, reads DGGITQSPKYLFRKEGQNVTLSCEQNLNHDAMYWYRQDPGQGLRLIYYSQIVNDFQKGDIAEGYSVSREKKESFPLTVTSAQKNPTAFYLCASSIDATGTNYGYTFGSGTRLTVV.

The chain links TRBV19 to TRBJ1-4; D unresolved. From germline, CDR1 is LNHDA and CDR2 SQIVND (reference sequence). V shed 8 bases and J shed 8 bases, with 21 bases lying between them. The CDR3 is made up of 15 amino acids. As DNA, the CDR3 is TGTGCCAGTGCCATGGGATGGAGGGATAGCGAAAAACTGTTTTTT. Its translation is CASAMGWRDSEKLFF.

CDR3: CASSLQGMKLFF. CDR3 DNA: TGTGCCAGCTCACTCCAGGGTATGAAACTGTTTTTT. The chain couples TRBV18 to TRBJ1-4, with a tentative D call TRBD1 (5 bases). Per germline, CDR1 KGHSH and CDR2 LQKENI. This CDR3 has 12 residues. Trimming took off 4 bases at V and 11 bases at J, with 11 bases between the two ends.

The CDR3 sequence is CASSPTSGETQYF. The CDR3 DNA reads TGTGCCAGCTCACCGACTAGTGGGGAGACCCAGTACTTC. The V and J genes are TRBV18 and TRBJ2-5, with D perhaps matching TRBD2 (6 bases). Germline V gives CDR1 KGHSH, CDR2 LQKENI. Trimming stripped 3 bases from V and 5 bases from J, with 10 bases between. The CDR3 is made up of 13 amino acids.

The CDR3 DNA is TGTGCCAGCAGCCCCTCGGATCGGGCAGATACGCAGTATTTT. Its translation: CASSPSDRADTQYF. J is TRBJ2-3 and V is TRBV5-4; D ambiguous. The germline V gene has CDR1 SGHNT and CDR2 YYREEE (reference sequence). The CDR3 runs 14 residues. The ends were cut back, 4 bases at V and 4 bases at J, with 13 bases in the middle. The complete variable domain, with remaining parts taken from reference TRBV5-4 and TRBJ2-3, reads ETGVTQSPTHLIKTRGQQVTLRCSSQSGHNTVSWYQQALGQGPQFIFQYYREEENGRGNFPPRFSGLQFPNYSSELNVNALELDDSALYLCASSPSDRADTQYFGPGTRLTVL.

The chain employs TRBV29-1 and TRBJ2-7; the match to TRBD2 covers 9 bases. V gave up 6 bases and J gave up 4 bases; unmatched junction bases: 4. The CDR3 sequence is 12 residues long. The germline V gene has CDR1 SQVTM and CDR2 ANQGSEA. CDR3 sequence (DNA): TGCAGCGTGACGACTAGCGGTTACGAGCAGTACTTC. This codes for CSVTTSGYEQYF.

The J gene is TRBJ2-1, the V gene TRBV19, with D perhaps matching TRBD2 (5 bases). Trimming removed 3 bases at V and 4 bases at J, with 13 bases between. The CDR3 is 15 residues long. Germline V gene sequence: CDR1 LNHDA, CDR2 SQIVND (reference sequence). For the CDR3, the DNA is TGTGCCAGTAGTATTGCGGACTTACCTTACAATGAGCAGTTCTTC. Its protein product is CASSIADLPYNEQFF. Full variable domain (rest looked up from reference TRBV19 and TRBJ2-1): DGGITQSPKYLFRKEGQNVTLSCEQNLNHDAMYWYRQDPGQGLRLIYYSQIVNDFQKGDIAEGYSVSREKKESFPLTVTSAQKNPTAFYLCASSIADLPYNEQFFGPGTRLTVL.